A selection of T cell receptor beta chains follows, all from one sample in a study of shared T cell receptors in the human thymus. Produced via immunoSEQ multiplex PCR; TCRdb's table is partial and in-frame only. This table has hundreds of thousands of clones, around 87% appearing once. The same specimen was also included in a second study, on human thymus T cells.

The sequencing sample was made of thymocytes. The source of these receptors is a boy under two years old with a congenital heart defect. CDR3s include the opening cysteine and the closing phenylalanine or tryptophan. A D gene is named only where the DNA matches it firmly. Expanded clones are given a class, and other clones once, few, many or no size at all.

abundance | j_gene | d_gene | len | v_gene | CDR3nt | CDR3aa
- | TRBJ2-7 | - | 15 | TRBV15 | TGTGCCACCAGCAGAGATTTACAGGGTAGGGACGAGCAGTACTTC | CATSRDLQGRDEQYF
- | TRBJ2-1 | - | 16 | TRBV14 | TGTGCCAGCAGCTGGCTGGGCCCAGGGAAACATGATGAGCAGTTCTTC | CASSWLGPGKHDEQFF
- | TRBJ2-6 | - | 13 | TRBV29-1 | TGCAGCGTTGACAGCTCTGGGGCCAACGTCCTGACTTTC | CSVDSSGANVLTF
- | TRBJ2-3 | - | 15 | TRBV14 | TGTGCCAGCGCAGGAGGGCGCGGTAGCACAGATACGCAGTATTTT | CASAGGRGSTDTQYF
- | TRBJ1-5 | - | 13 | TRBV2 | TGTGCCAGCAGTGAACCTAGGGGCCAGCCCCAGCATTTT | CASSEPRGQPQHF
- | TRBJ2-1 | TRBD1 | 16 | TRBV6-1 | TGTGCCAGCAGTGTACGACAGGGAAGCTCCTACAATGAGCAGTTCTTC | CASSVRQGSSYNEQFF
- | TRBJ2-7 | - | 11 | TRBV5-6 | TGTGCCAGCAGCTTAACTGGCGAGCAGTACTTC | CASSLTGEQYF
- | TRBJ2-1 | - | 15 | TRBV7-9 | TGTGCCAGCAGCTTGATCCTCGGTCTTACCAATGAGCAGTTCTTC | CASSLILGLTNEQFF
- | TRBJ2-7 | - | 13 | TRBV9 | TGTGCCAGCAGTCGAAGGGACAATAACGAGCAGTACTTC | CASSRRDNNEQYF
- | TRBJ2-3 | TRBD2 | 17 | TRBV7-2 | TGTGCCAGCAGCTTAGTTAAACTAGCGGGAGGGGGAGATACGCAGTATTTT | CASSLVKLAGGGDTQYF
- | TRBJ1-1 | - | 14 | TRBV4-3 | TGCGCCAGCAGCCAGGGGACATTTAGCCCTGAAGCTTTCTTT | CASSQGTFSPEAFF
- | TRBJ1-2 | TRBD1 | 15 | TRBV10-3 | TGTGCCATCAGTTCCCCCGACAGGGTAGACTATGGCTACACCTTC | CAISSPDRVDYGYTF
- | TRBJ2-7 | - | 12 | TRBV5-1 | TGCGCCAGCAGCTCAGGACGGGGAAAGAAGTACTTC | CASSSGRGKKYF
- | TRBJ2-7 | TRBD2 | 18 | TRBV7-2 | TGTGCCAGCAGCTCCCGGGACAGCTACAGACTAGCGGGGTACGAGCAGTACTTC | CASSSRDSYRLAGYEQYF
- | TRBJ2-3 | TRBD1 | 16 | TRBV7-2 | TGTGCCAGCAGCATGGGACAGGGGCCCTACACAGATACGCAGTATTTT | CASSMGQGPYTDTQYF
- | TRBJ2-5 | TRBD1 | 15 | TRBV7-7 | TGTGCCAGCACCACGGGACAGGGGAATGGAGAGACCCAGTACTTC | CASTTGQGNGETQYF
- | TRBJ2-3 | - | 13 | TRBV7-8 | TGTGCCAGCAGCCCTGGGAGTTCCGATACGCAGTATTTT | CASSPGSSDTQYF
- | TRBJ2-2 | TRBD2 | 15 | TRBV9 | TGTGCCAGCAGCTGTAGCGGGAGCCCAGCTGGGGAGCTGTTTTTT | CASSCSGSPAGELFF
once | TRBJ2-7 | TRBD1 | 12 | TRBV28 | TGTGCCAGCAGTTACAGGGGGCGGGAGCAGTACTTC | CASSYRGREQYF
- | TRBJ1-1 | - | 13 | TRBV5-1 | TGCGCCAGCAGCTCGGGGGTGGGTGGGTTGGCTTTCTTT | CASSSGVGGLAFF
- | TRBJ1-1 | - | 15 | TRBV4-3 | TGCGCCAGCAGCCAAGATGACAGGAAGAACACTGAAGCTTTCTTT | CASSQDDRKNTEAFF
few | TRBJ2-1 | TRBD2 | 15 | TRBV5-4 | TGTGCCAGCAGCTTGAGCCTAGCGGGAGATAATGAGCAGTTCTTC | CASSLSLAGDNEQFF
- | TRBJ1-1 | - | 12 | TRBV7-8 | TGTGCCAGCAGAGTTGTCGGACAGCCAGCTTTCTTT | CASRVVGQPAFF
- | TRBJ1-5 | - | 19 | TRBV28 | TGTGCCAGCAGCCCTCCCCCCCGGGACAAAGGCCTCCCAAATCAGCCCCAGCATTTT | CASSPPPRDKGLPNQPQHF
- | TRBJ2-7 | TRBD1 | 16 | TRBV5-6 | TGTGCCAGCAGCTGCGGAGGAGACAGGGGGCGCAACGAGCAGTACTTC | CASSCGGDRGRNEQYF
few | TRBJ2-4 | TRBD2 | 20 | TRBV4-1 | TGCGCCAGCAGCCCGGAGACTAGCGGGGGTTCCGAGTTAGCCAAAAACATTCAGTACTTC | CASSPETSGGSELAKNIQYF
- | TRBJ2-3 | TRBD2 | 16 | TRBV6-6 | TGTGCCAGCAGAGAGACTAGCGGGAGCAGTGCAGATACGCAGTATTTT | CASRETSGSSADTQYF
- | TRBJ2-3 | - | 18 | TRBV5-1 | TGCGCCAGCAGCGTAGCTTACAGGGGGGGGGTTTTCGGAGATACGCAGTATTTT | CASSVAYRGGVFGDTQYF
- | TRBJ2-7 | - | 14 | TRBV6-5 | TGTGCCAGCAGAAACAGGGACCTTACCTACGAGCAGTACTTC | CASRNRDLTYEQYF
- | TRBJ2-7 | - | 12 | TRBV10-3 | TGTGCCATCGGACTCGCCTCCTACGAGCAGTACTTC | CAIGLASYEQYF
- | TRBJ2-2 | TRBD1 | 16 | TRBV7-2 | TGTGCCAGCAGCCCCAGTCAGGGGGCTGGGACCGGGGAGCTGTTTTTT | CASSPSQGAGTGELFF
- | TRBJ2-7 | TRBD2 | 16 | TRBV11-2 | TGTGCCAGCAGCTTAGGACGGGACTATAGCTCCTACGAGCAGTACTTC | CASSLGRDYSSYEQYF
- | TRBJ1-5 | - | 16 | TRBV2 | TGTGCCAGCAGTGTTGAGAAACCAAATAGCAATCAGCCCCAGCATTTT | CASSVEKPNSNQPQHF
- | TRBJ2-3 | TRBD2 | 19 | TRBV28 | TGTGCCAGCAGACCTCCTCCGGGGACTAGCGGGAGTTGGACAGATACGCAGTATTTT | CASRPPPGTSGSWTDTQYF
- | TRBJ1-2 | TRBD1 | 15 | TRBV14 | TGTGCCAGCAGTTCCGGGACAGGCCGCATCTATGGCTACACCTTC | CASSSGTGRIYGYTF
few | TRBJ1-4 | TRBD1 | 16 | TRBV28 | TGTGCCAGCAGTCCAAACCCACAGGGGGTTTGGGAAAAACTGTTTTTT | CASSPNPQGVWEKLFF
- | TRBJ1-2 | - | 12 | TRBV25-1 | TGTGCCAGCACCGGGACTAACTATGGCTACACCTTC | CASTGTNYGYTF
- | TRBJ2-7 | TRBD2 | 20 | TRBV5-4 | TGTGCCAGCAGTTTGCCTAAACCGACTAGCGGGAGGGCGAGGTCCTACGAGCAGTACTTC | CASSLPKPTSGRARSYEQYF
- | TRBJ2-7 | TRBD1 | 14 | TRBV6-5 | TGTGCCAGCAGCGACAGGGACAGGGCCTACGAGCAGTACTTC | CASSDRDRAYEQYF
- | TRBJ1-5 | - | 13 | TRBV5-8 | TGTGCCAGCAGCTTGGCAGGGGATCAGCCCCAGCATTTT | CASSLAGDQPQHF
- | TRBJ2-3 | TRBD2 | 15 | TRBV18 | TGTGCCAGCTCACCCAGCGGGGAGAGCACAGATACGCAGTATTTT | CASSPSGESTDTQYF
- | TRBJ2-3 | TRBD1 | 15 | TRBV9 | TGTGCCAGCAGCGTATACAGGGGGCGCGCAGATACGCAGTATTTT | CASSVYRGRADTQYF
- | TRBJ2-7 | TRBD1 | 16 | TRBV28 | TGTGCCAGCAGTTTCCCCCCACAGGGGCCTTCTACCGAGCAGTACTTC | CASSFPPQGPSTEQYF
- | TRBJ2-1 | TRBD1 | 16 | TRBV4-1 | TGCGCCAGCAGCCAAGAGGGACAGTTACCCTACAATGAGCAGTTCTTC | CASSQEGQLPYNEQFF